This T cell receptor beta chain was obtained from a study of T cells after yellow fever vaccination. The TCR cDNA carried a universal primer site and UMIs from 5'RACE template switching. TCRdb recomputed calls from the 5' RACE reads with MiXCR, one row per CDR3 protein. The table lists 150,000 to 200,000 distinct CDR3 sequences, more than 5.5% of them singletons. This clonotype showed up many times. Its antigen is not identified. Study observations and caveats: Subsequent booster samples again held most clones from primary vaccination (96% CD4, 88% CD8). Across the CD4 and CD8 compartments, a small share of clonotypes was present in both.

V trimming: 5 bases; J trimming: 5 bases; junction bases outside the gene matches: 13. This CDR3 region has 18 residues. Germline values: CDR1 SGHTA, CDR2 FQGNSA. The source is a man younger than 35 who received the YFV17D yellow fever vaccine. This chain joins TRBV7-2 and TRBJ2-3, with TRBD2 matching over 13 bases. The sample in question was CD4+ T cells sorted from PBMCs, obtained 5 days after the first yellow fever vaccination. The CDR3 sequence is CASSLALLAGGVGDTQYF. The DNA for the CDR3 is TGTGCCAGCAGCCTCGCCCTACTAGCGGGGGGGGTTGGAGATACGCAGTATTTT. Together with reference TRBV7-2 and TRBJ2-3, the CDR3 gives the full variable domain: GAGVSQSPSNKVTEKGKDVELRCDPISGHTALYWYRQSLGQGLEFLIYFQGNSAPDKSGLPSDRFSAERTGGSVSTLTIQRTQQEDSAVYLCASSLALLAGGVGDTQYFGPGTRLTVL.